The rows below give T cell receptor beta chains drawn from one sample of a study of blood T cell repertoires in COVID-19. Here immunoSEQ multiplex PCR was the method, and the copy in TCRdb shows in-frame clones only, minus some. This sample carries about 270,000 clones, around 86% of them seen once, and the ten largest clones take 8.5% to 9%. Specimen: peripheral blood. These receptor sequences come from a man aged 35 to 55 with active or convalescent COVID-19. Each CDR3 is given with its conserved first and last residue. Each record gives: D gene, J gene, V gene, clone size, CDR3 protein, CDR3 DNA. A D gene is named only where the DNA matches it firmly. Clone size appears in some rows only: once, few, many, or a class for an expanded clone.

NA TRBJ2-7 TRBV6-5 once CASTSGDTRQYF TGTGCCAGCACCTCTGGGGACACCCGGCAGTACTTC
NA TRBJ2-1 TRBV19 NA CASSLSRTIGGYNEQFF TGTGCCAGCTCCCTCAGCCGGACTATCGGTGGTTACAATGAGCAGTTCTTC
TRBD1 TRBJ2-7 TRBV28 NA CASNTPGQGHEQYF TGTGCCAGCAATACGCCGGGACAGGGGCACGAGCAGTACTTC
NA TRBJ1-6 TRBV27 NA CASSRSGNERAYNSPLHF TGTGCCAGCAGTCGGTCAGGGAACGAGCGCGCCTATAATTCACCCCTCCACTTT
NA TRBJ1-2 TRBV3-1/TRBV3-2 NA CASSLGRGYGYTF TGTGCCAGCAGCCTTGGGCGGGGCTATGGCTACACCTTC
TRBD1 TRBJ1-2 TRBV5-1 NA CASSLEPGTAGYTF TGCGCCAGCAGCTTAGAACCCGGGACAGCAGGCTACACCTTC
TRBD2 TRBJ2-5 TRBV4-1 NA CASSRGRRPLERGGGETQYF TGCGCCAGCAGCCGAGGGAGGAGGCCTCTGGAGCGGGGGGGAGGGGAGACCCAGTACTTC
TRBD1 TRBJ2-1 TRBV4-2 NA CASSQDHRGYYNEQFF TGTGCCAGCAGCCAAGATCACAGGGGGTATTACAATGAGCAGTTCTTC
TRBD2 TRBJ2-3 TRBV7-3 few CASSLSGRPLNTQYF TGTGCCAGCAGCTTGAGCGGGAGACCTCTTAATACGCAGTATTTT
TRBD1 TRBJ1-1 TRBV19 few CASSISGTGGWGTEAFF TGTGCCAGTAGTATCAGTGGGACAGGGGGCTGGGGCACTGAAGCTTTCTTT
TRBD2 TRBJ2-1 TRBV7-7 NA CASSRIAGGDNEQFF TGTGCTAGCAGCCGGATAGCGGGAGGGGACAATGAGCAGTTCTTC
TRBD1 TRBJ2-7 TRBV19 NA CASSRQGANEQYF TGTGCCAGTAGTAGACAGGGGGCAAACGAGCAGTACTTC
TRBD2 TRBJ2-3 TRBV30 NA CAWRGPLTSGKSTDTQYF TGTGCCTGGAGAGGGCCCCTGACTAGCGGCAAGAGCACAGATACGCAGTATTTT
TRBD2 TRBJ2-3 TRBV30 NA CAWSKTSGGTTDTQYF TGTGCCTGGAGTAAAACTAGCGGGGGGACTACAGATACGCAGTATTTT
TRBD1 TRBJ1-2 TRBV5-6 NA CASSDERTGGVNGYTF TGTGCCAGCAGCGACGAAAGGACAGGGGGCGTAAATGGCTACACCTTC
TRBD1 TRBJ2-1 TRBV5-1 few CASSPGETGDYNEQFF TGCGCCAGCAGCCCGGGGGAGACAGGGGACTACAATGAGCAGTTCTTC
NA TRBJ1-1 TRBV5-4 NA CASSLFSMMSGGTEAFF TGTGCCAGCAGCTTATTCAGTATGATGTCAGGAGGCACTGAAGCTTTCTTT
NA TRBJ1-1 TRBV5-6 NA CASSLGGRTFF TGTGCCAGCAGCTTGGGGGGCAGGACTTTCTTT